The 2 T cell receptor beta chains reported below all come from one sample, sequenced in a study of T-cell memory formation after mild COVID-19. TCRdb re-derived calls from the 5' RACE reads in MiXCR, one entry per CDR3 protein. The table lists about 100,000 distinct CDR3 sequences, 11% of them singletons. Material for sequencing was PBMCs or a T cell subset sorted from them (not recorded which). The receptor set was obtained from a man between 18 and 29 years old who had mild COVID-19 (a few samples of this study predate the infection). Cell type and time point are not known.

This chain links TRBV28 with TRBJ1-6, with D uncertain. Between the trimmed V and J ends, which lost 8 bases and 2 bases, there was a span of 10 bases. CDR1 and CDR2 (germline): MDHEN, SYDVKM. This CDR3 region has 14 residues. The CDR3 nucleotides read TGTGCCAGCCTCCGGGAGCCCTATAATTCACCCCTCCACTTT. This codes for CASLREPYNSPLHF.

The rearrangement uses TRBV5-1 and TRBJ1-5; a possible D gene is TRBD1 (5 bases). The CDR3 spans 16 residues. Trimming shortened V by 4 bases and J by 3 bases, and 17 bases separated the two germline ends. Germline CDR1 and CDR2: SGHRS and YFSETQ. The CDR3 region is CASSPGWGSYNQPQHF. CDR3 coding DNA: TGCGCCAGCAGCCCAGGATGGGGGAGCTACAATCAGCCCCAGCATTTT.